Listed below are T cell receptor beta chains from one sample, sequenced in a study of shared clonotypes between healthy human individuals. Clones were sequenced by immunoSEQ multiplex PCR, and TCRdb holds only the in-frame ones, with some missing. The data show 2 million to 3 million clones, with roughly 93% seen just once and around 0.4% held by the top ten. The sequenced material came from naive CD4+ T cells from PBMCs. The receptors come from a man in his late teens or twenties in good health. Some clones in this sample may be carry-over from other donors' samples. Both conserved end residues are part of each CDR3. The D gene is left open where the match is weak. Only part of the rows carry a size: once, few, many, or a class if the clone is expanded.

TRBV28	.	.	TRBJ1-2	15	CASSFNRPGSYGYTF	TGTGCCAGCAGTTTTAATCGACCAGGGTCCTATGGCTACACCTTC
TRBV28	.	.	TRBJ1-5	18	CASSLRQQLLYSNQPQHF	TGTGCCAGCAGTCTCCGACAGCAGCTCTTGTATAGCAATCAGCCCCAGCATTTT
TRBV7-2	.	.	TRBJ1-2	13	CASSLGPNYGYTF	TGTGCCAGCAGCTTAGGACCAAACTATGGCTACACCTTC
TRBV2	TRBD2	.	TRBJ2-1	14	CASSPGLAGVQEFF	TGTGCCAGCAGTCCGGGACTAGCGGGAGTACAAGAGTTCTTC
TRBV7-3	TRBD2	once	TRBJ2-1	15	CASSLGGGSYNEQFF	TGTGCCAGCAGCCTAGGCGGGGGCTCCTACAATGAGCAGTTCTTC
TRBV19	.	.	TRBJ2-5	17	CASSNTEGFGDQETQYF	TGTGCCAGTAGTAATACAGAGGGTTTCGGGGACCAAGAGACCCAGTACTTC
TRBV5-1	.	.	TRBJ2-2	14	CASSPGKGPGELFF	TGCGCCAGCAGCCCCGGTAAAGGACCCGGGGAGCTGTTTTTT
TRBV18	TRBD1	.	TRBJ2-5	15	CASSRDRHSPETQYF	TGTGCCAGCTCACGGGACAGACACTCTCCAGAGACCCAGTACTTC
TRBV4-1	TRBD1	.	TRBJ2-1	13	CASSLGRGQGQFF	TGCGCCAGCAGCCTAGGCCGTGGACAGGGGCAGTTCTTC
TRBV29-1	.	.	TRBJ2-7	12	CSVKRGAYEQYF	TGCAGCGTGAAACGCGGAGCCTACGAGCAGTACTTC
TRBV7-2	TRBD2	once	TRBJ2-3	17	CASSPRTSGREGDTQYF	TGTGCCAGCAGCCCGCGGACTAGCGGGAGGGAGGGAGATACGCAGTATTTT
TRBV28	.	once	TRBJ1-2	14	CASSLSLGGYGYTF	TGTGCCAGCAGTTTATCACTAGGGGGCTATGGCTACACCTTC
TRBV19	TRBD2	.	TRBJ2-7	15	CASSLTRGLAAEQYF	TGTGCCAGTAGTTTGACCCGGGGACTAGCGGCCGAGCAGTACTTC
TRBV5-1	.	.	TRBJ2-7	16	CASSSGNGGGSYEQYF	TGCGCCAGCAGCTCGGGCAACGGGGGAGGCTCCTACGAGCAGTACTTC
TRBV28	TRBD1	.	TRBJ1-5	16	CASSLTGGMGNQPQHF	TGTGCCAGCAGTTTAACAGGGGGCATGGGCAATCAGCCCCAGCATTTT
TRBV21-1	.	.	TRBJ1-5	18	CASSKPWDSRYSNQPQHF	TGTGCCAGCAGCAAACCGTGGGACAGCCGCTATAGCAATCAGCCCCAGCATTTT
TRBV28	.	.	TRBJ2-4	17	CASRPRGAPSAKNIQYF	TGTGCCAGCAGACCCCGAGGGGCACCCTCAGCCAAAAACATTCAGTACTTC
TRBV19	.	.	TRBJ1-2	12	CASTIPGLGYTF	TGTGCCAGTACTATTCCGGGGCTAGGCTACACCTTC
TRBV19	TRBD1	.	TRBJ2-1	14	CASPRDRDYNEQFF	TGTGCCAGTCCTCGGGACAGGGACTACAATGAGCAGTTCTTC
TRBV5-1	.	few	TRBJ1-1	13	CASSSQEDTEAFF	TGCGCCAGCAGCTCTCAGGAGGACACTGAAGCTTTCTTT
TRBV6-5	TRBD2	once	TRBJ2-3	16	CASSSLAGSSTDTQYF	TGTGCCAGCAGTTCCCTAGCGGGATCTAGCACAGATACGCAGTATTTT
TRBV19	.	.	TRBJ2-6	14	CASSESSGANVLTF	TGTGCCAGTAGTGAATCCTCTGGGGCCAACGTCCTGACTTTC
TRBV13	.	once	TRBJ2-7	13	CASSRNVMNEQYF	TGTGCCAGCAGCCGTAACGTCATGAACGAGCAGTACTTC
TRBV6-1	TRBD1	.	TRBJ2-5	15	CASSESDRVQETQYF	TGTGCCAGCAGTGAATCAGACAGGGTCCAAGAGACCCAGTACTTC
TRBV7-2	TRBD2	.	TRBJ2-7	15	CASSLAIGLAYEQYF	TGTGCCAGCAGCTTAGCGATCGGACTAGCCTACGAGCAGTACTTC
TRBV5-1	TRBD1	.	TRBJ1-2	15	CASSDPGQGGGGYTF	TGCGCCAGCAGCGATCCGGGACAGGGAGGCGGTGGCTACACCTTC
TRBV7-9	.	.	TRBJ1-1	11	CAPREGTEAFF	TGTGCCCCTAGGGAGGGCACTGAAGCTTTCTTT
TRBV21-1	.	.	TRBJ2-3	15	CASSKVGGPTDTQYF	TGTGCCAGCAGCAAAGTGGGAGGCCCCACAGATACGCAGTATTTT
TRBV7-9	TRBD1	.	TRBJ1-1	14	CASSTGQVFTEAFF	TGTGCCAGCAGCACCGGACAGGTTTTCACTGAAGCTTTCTTT
TRBV7-3	.	.	TRBJ2-7	15	CASSLGARSSYEQYF	TGTGCCAGCAGCTTGGGGGCGAGAAGCTCCTACGAGCAGTACTTC
TRBV7-9	.	.	TRBJ2-5	15	CASSQVVSGLETQYF	TGTGCCAGCAGCCAAGTGGTTTCAGGACTGGAGACCCAGTACTTC
TRBV18	TRBD1	.	TRBJ2-7	15	CASSRDREQPLGQYF	TGTGCCAGCTCCCGAGACAGGGAGCAACCCCTGGGGCAGTACTTC
TRBV5-1	.	.	TRBJ2-3	14	CASSLGRTADTQYF	TGCGCCAGCAGCTTGGGGCGCACGGCGGATACGCAGTATTTT
TRBV6-5	.	.	TRBJ1-1	13	CASRQDRNTEAFF	TGTGCCAGCAGACAGGACCGGAACACTGAAGCTTTCTTT
TRBV9	TRBD2	.	TRBJ2-3	16	CASSVRPSGSTDTQYF	TGTGCCAGCAGCGTACGCCCTAGCGGGAGCACAGATACGCAGTATTTT
TRBV30	.	.	TRBJ1-4	18	CAWSVLPGGLGTLKKLFF	TGTGCCTGGAGTGTACTTCCCGGGGGCCTCGGCACACTCAAAAAACTGTTTTTT
TRBV19	.	.	TRBJ1-1	14	CASSRASMGAEAFF	TGTGCCAGTAGTAGGGCCAGCATGGGGGCTGAAGCTTTCTTT
TRBV19	TRBD1	.	TRBJ1-5	17	CASSGDRGEGDNQPQHF	TGTGCCAGTAGTGGGGACAGGGGCGAAGGGGACAATCAGCCCCAGCATTTT
TRBV7-2	.	.	TRBJ2-1	16	CASSLALNRGVNEQFF	TGTGCCAGCAGCTTAGCGCTAAACAGAGGAGTCAATGAGCAGTTCTTC
TRBV7-9	TRBD2	.	TRBJ2-3	15	CASSFTSGGTDTQYF	TGTGCCAGCAGCTTCACTAGCGGTGGCACAGATACGCAGTATTTT
TRBV7-8	.	.	TRBJ1-5	16	CASSLQQGYSNQPQHF	TGTGCCAGCAGCCTACAACAGGGTTATAGCAATCAGCCCCAGCATTTT
TRBV5-1	.	.	TRBJ1-6	14	CASSPDPPGSPLHF	TGCGCCAGCAGCCCTGATCCTCCGGGGTCACCCCTCCACTTT
TRBV6-4	TRBD1	.	TRBJ1-5	18	CASSGETGGDQSNQPQHF	TGTGCCAGCAGTGGAGAGACAGGGGGCGATCAGAGCAATCAGCCCCAGCATTTT
TRBV18	.	.	TRBJ2-7	14	CASSPNSLYGEQYF	TGTGCCAGCTCACCGAATTCGCTCTACGGGGAGCAGTACTTC
TRBV27	TRBD1	.	TRBJ1-5	19	CASTRFGAGGVWSNQPQHF	TGTGCCAGCACCCGTTTTGGGGCAGGGGGAGTGTGGAGCAATCAGCCCCAGCATTTT
TRBV7-3	TRBD1	once	TRBJ2-6	18	CASSSPGQGSSGANVLTF	TGTGCCAGCAGCTCCCCGGGACAGGGGTCCTCTGGGGCCAACGTCCTGACTTTC
TRBV27	.	.	TRBJ2-5	13	CASSLSPRETQYF	TGTGCCAGCAGTTTATCCCCTCGGGAGACCCAGTACTTC
TRBV6-6	.	.	TRBJ2-3	11	CTAQGTDTQYF	TGTACCGCCCAGGGGACCGATACGCAGTATTTT
TRBV7-9	.	.	TRBJ2-3	16	CASSRGRGDPTDTQYF	TGTGCCAGCAGCCGGGGCAGGGGAGACCCCACAGATACGCAGTATTTT
TRBV7-9	.	.	TRBJ1-2	15	CASSRTVGDGYGYTF	TGTGCCAGCAGCCGAACCGTGGGCGATGGGTATGGCTACACCTTC
TRBV11-2	.	.	TRBJ1-4	13	CASSYGPGEKLFF	TGTGCCAGCAGCTACGGACCGGGCGAAAAACTGTTTTTT
TRBV7-3	TRBD1	.	TRBJ2-1	15	CASSLDRESYNEQFF	TGTGCCAGCAGCCTCGACAGGGAGTCCTACAATGAGCAGTTCTTC
TRBV5-1	TRBD2	.	TRBJ2-1	16	CASSLGGTSGIGEQFF	TGCGCCAGCAGCTTGGGTGGGACTAGCGGGATAGGTGAGCAGTTCTTC
TRBV4-1	.	.	TRBJ1-5	14	CASSDGRSNQPQHF	TGCGCCAGCTCGGACGGGAGGTCCAATCAGCCCCAGCATTTT
TRBV5-5	.	.	TRBJ2-4	12	CASSLVRDNQYF	TGTGCCAGCAGCTTGGTCCGAGACAATCAGTACTTC
TRBV14	.	.	TRBJ2-7	13	CASSQHLEGEQYF	TGTGCCAGCAGTCAACATCTTGAGGGTGAGCAGTACTTC